This record looks at one T cell receptor beta chain sequence and its context. Its cognate antigen is unknown. The entry originates in a study of STAT5B mutations in CD4+ large granular lymphocyte leukemia. Study as a whole: Among healthy donors, a particular HLA allele went with more CDR3 'QG' motifs.

Profiling relied on immunoSEQ multiplex PCR, and the TCRdb table lists in-frame clones only, not all of them. The table lists around 37,000 clones, 75% to 85% of them singletons. Study conclusions and caveats: 8/27 top patient clones versus 2/35 control clones were TRBV06-family.

Controls came from buffy coats of healthy blood donors. V lost 7 bases and J lost 2; bases outside the gene matches: 6. CDR3 length: 14 amino acids. Germline CDR1 is MNHEY and CDR2 is SVGAGI. The gene calls are TRBV6-5 and TRBJ2-5, with 8 bases lining up with TRBD2. The source of this sequence is a human donor in good health. The sequencing sample was made of CD4+ T cells from blood buffy coats. Here the CDR3 DNA reads TGTGCCAGCACCCACGGGGGGGGACAAGAGACCCAGTACTTC. It codes for CASTHGGGQETQYF.